Listed below are T cell receptor beta chains from one sample, sequenced in a study of T cells after posttransplantation cyclophosphamide. This table comes from immunoSEQ multiplex PCR, and its TCRdb copy is limited to in-frame clones, with some not included. This sample carries more than 30,000 clones and no singletons, and 1% to 1.5% goes to the top ten. Specimen: PBMCs. All receptors derive from a girl under 18 in good health, CMV-negative, and a related stem cell transplant donor. Both conserved end residues are part of each CDR3. The order of the fields is V gene, J gene, D gene, CDR3 length, clone size, CDR3 DNA, CDR3 protein. A D gene is named only where the DNA matches it firmly. A clone size is listed for some rows: how often the clone was seen (once, few, many), or a class if it is expanded.

>TRBV18|TRBJ2-1|.|18|few
TGTGCCAGCTCACCTCGGGCGGGGTGGGGGAGCTCCTACAATGAGCAGTTCTTC
CASSPRAGWGSSYNEQFF
>TRBV5-6|TRBJ2-7|TRBD1|16|.
TGTGCCAGCAGCCGATGGACAGGAATACTCTCCTACGAGCAGTACTTC
CASSRWTGILSYEQYF
>TRBV14|TRBJ1-1|.|14|many
TGTGCCAGCAGCCAAGAGCGGGTCGGCACTGAAGCTTTCTTT
CASSQERVGTEAFF
>TRBV14|TRBJ1-2|TRBD1|15|many
TGTGCCAGCAGCCAAGATGTTGGCAGGGGGGCGCGCTACACCTTC
CASSQDVGRGARYTF
>TRBV11-2|TRBJ2-7|.|14|.
TGTGCCAGCAGCTTAGTGGACACAACCTACGAGCAGTACTTC
CASSLVDTTYEQYF
>TRBV11-1|TRBJ2-7|TRBD2|19|many
TGTGCCAGCAGCTTAGGATTTCGACTAGCGGGGGGGAGCTCCTACGAGCAGTACTTC
CASSLGFRLAGGSSYEQYF
>TRBV28|TRBJ1-4|TRBD1|15|many
TGTGCCAGCAGGGATAGGGGGCAAAGTAATGAAAAACTGTTTTTT
CASRDRGQSNEKLFF
>TRBV6-1|TRBJ2-2|TRBD2|14|many
TGTGCCAGCCTGTGGGGGGGTGACGCCGGGGAGCTGTTTTTT
CASLWGGDAGELFF
>TRBV4-2|TRBJ1-1|.|13|many
TGTGCCAGCAGCCACCACGACGGGTTTGAAGCTTTCTTT
CASSHHDGFEAFF
>TRBV28|TRBJ2-3|.|15|many
TGTGCCAGCAGTTTTGCGCGGGGTGCCACAGATACGCAGTATTTT
CASSFARGATDTQYF
>TRBV28|TRBJ1-1|.|15|many
TGTGCCAGCAGTTTCCCCTTTAGACCGAGGACTGAAGCTTTCTTT
CASSFPFRPRTEAFF
>TRBV19|TRBJ2-1|TRBD1|14|many
TGTGCCAGTAGTACCACACAGGGGGCGAATGAGCAGTTCTTC
CASSTTQGANEQFF
>TRBV11-3|TRBJ2-3|TRBD1|15|.
TGTGCCAGCAGCCCGGGACAGGGTCACACAGATACGCAGTATTTT
CASSPGQGHTDTQYF
>TRBV14|TRBJ2-7|.|15|many
TGTGCCAGCAGCCAAGCCAGGGGGGAGCTCTACGAGCAGTACTTC
CASSQARGELYEQYF
>TRBV2|TRBJ1-1|TRBD1|19|few
TGTGCCAGCAGTGATCGGGCAGGGGGCAGGATTGGCCACCTATCTGATCCTTTCTTT
CASSDRAGGRIGHLSDPFF
>TRBV10-2|TRBJ2-1|.|16|.
TGCGCCAGCATCAGCGACCCGCGTAATTTGTACAATGAGCAGTTCTTC
CASISDPRNLYNEQFF